This record covers a single TCR beta chain. Collection occurred without any documented infections or immune events in donors. The CDR3 loop spans 14 amino acids. The germline V and J ends were trimmed by 6 bases and 1 base, with 10 bases remaining between them. Germline V gene sequence: CDR1 SGHRS, CDR2 YFSETQ. The entry originates in a study of identifying expanded T cells in peripheral blood. Generated by immunoSEQ multiplex PCR, the TCRdb table keeps only in-frame clones and is missing some. The table has some 75,000 clones, 90% seen once. The receptor's source is a person between 18 and 75 years old in good health. The gene calls are TRBV5-1 and TRBJ2-2; no clear D gene. The material sequenced was blood. The CDR3 coding sequence is TGCGCCAGCATGTGGGCCCAGAACACCGGGGAGCTGTTTTTT. Its translation is CASMWAQNTGELFF.